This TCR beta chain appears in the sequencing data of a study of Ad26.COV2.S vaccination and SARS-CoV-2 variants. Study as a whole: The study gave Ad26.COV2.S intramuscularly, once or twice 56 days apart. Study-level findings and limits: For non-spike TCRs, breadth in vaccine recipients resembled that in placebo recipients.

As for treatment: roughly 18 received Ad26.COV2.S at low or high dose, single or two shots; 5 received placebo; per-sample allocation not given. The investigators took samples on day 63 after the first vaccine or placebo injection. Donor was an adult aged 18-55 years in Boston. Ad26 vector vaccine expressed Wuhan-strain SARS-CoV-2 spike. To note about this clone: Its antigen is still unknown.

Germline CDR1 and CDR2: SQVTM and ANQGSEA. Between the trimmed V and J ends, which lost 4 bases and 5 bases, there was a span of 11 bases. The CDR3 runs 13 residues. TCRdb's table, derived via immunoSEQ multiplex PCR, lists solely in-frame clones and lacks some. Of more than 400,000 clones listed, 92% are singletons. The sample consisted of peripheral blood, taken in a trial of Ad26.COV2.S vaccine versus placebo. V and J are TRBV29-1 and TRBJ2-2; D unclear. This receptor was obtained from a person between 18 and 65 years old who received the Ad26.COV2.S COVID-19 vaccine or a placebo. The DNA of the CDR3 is TGCAGCGTTGGGAACAGAGCTACCGGGGAGCTGTTTTTT. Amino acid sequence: CSVGNRATGELFF.